The rows below give T cell receptor beta chains drawn from one sample of a study of shared clonotypes between healthy human individuals. Measured with immunoSEQ multiplex PCR; TCRdb has only the in-frame clones, and not every one. Altogether 2,500,000 or so clones are present, around nine tenths being singletons, with the ten largest covering 0.14%. Specimen: naive CD4+ T cells sorted from blood. The receptor source for this set is a man aged 18 to 30 in good health. Each CDR3 is given with its conserved first and last residue. D genes are given only for firm matches. Only some rows state a clone size, as once, few, many or a class for expanded clones.

len,j_gene,abundance,v_gene,d_gene,CDR3aa,CDR3nt
15,TRBJ2-6,-,TRBV6-1,-,CASSERESGANVLTF,TGTGCCAGCAGTGAAAGGGAATCTGGGGCCAACGTCCTGACTTTC
16,TRBJ2-5,-,TRBV19,TRBD2,CASSLGTSGGQETQYF,TGTGCCAGTAGCCTCGGGACTAGCGGGGGTCAAGAGACCCAGTACTTC
13,TRBJ2-7,-,TRBV30,-,CAWSVSQGYEQYF,TGTGCCTGGAGCGTTTCACAGGGCTACGAGCAGTACTTC
16,TRBJ1-5,-,TRBV19,-,CASSIGKPAGSQPQHF,TGTGCCAGTAGTATAGGAAAACCGGCAGGAAGTCAGCCCCAGCATTTT
13,TRBJ2-3,once,TRBV25-1,-,CASNKPSTDTQYF,TGTGCCAGCAATAAACCGAGCACAGATACGCAGTATTTT
12,TRBJ2-7,-,TRBV11-2,-,CASSLLVGEQYF,TGTGCCAGCAGCCTTCTGGTGGGAGAGCAGTACTTC
11,TRBJ1-2,-,TRBV20-1,-,CSARGLSGYTF,TGCAGTGCTAGAGGTCTTAGTGGCTACACCTTC
13,TRBJ2-7,-,TRBV7-2,-,CASSLTDSYEQYF,TGTGCCAGCAGCTTAACTGATTCCTACGAGCAGTACTTC
17,TRBJ2-7,-,TRBV15,-,CATSRGAAGSTPYEQYF,TGTGCCACCAGCAGAGGAGCGGCGGGATCCACCCCCTACGAGCAGTACTTC
14,TRBJ1-4,few,TRBV2,-,CASKVGSSNEKLFF,TGTGCCAGCAAGGTTGGGTCATCTAATGAAAAACTGTTTTTT
16,TRBJ2-7,once,TRBV29-1,TRBD2,CSPTEPGGGLSREQYF,TGCAGCCCAACCGAACCGGGGGGGGGTCTTTCTCGCGAGCAGTACTTC
16,TRBJ2-1,-,TRBV25-1,-,CASSDGTGILGDEQFF,TGTGCCAGCAGTGATGGGACCGGGATCCTCGGGGATGAGCAGTTCTTC
15,TRBJ2-7,-,TRBV27,-,CASSPSTARSYEQYF,TGTGCCAGCAGTCCGTCGACAGCACGCTCTTACGAGCAGTACTTC
17,TRBJ2-1,-,TRBV11-2,TRBD2,CASSLVPRGGRYNEQFF,TGTGCCAGCAGCTTAGTCCCGCGGGGGGGCCGCTACAATGAGCAGTTCTTC
14,TRBJ1-6,-,TRBV5-1,-,CASSLSTYNSPLHF,TGCGCCAGCAGCTTGTCAACCTATAATTCACCCCTCCACTTT
12,TRBJ1-1,-,TRBV14,-,CASTLGETGAFF,TGTGCCAGCACACTAGGAGAAACCGGAGCTTTCTTT
15,TRBJ2-7,once,TRBV5-4,-,CASSLEAGSTYEQYF,TGTGCCAGCAGCTTGGAAGCAGGTTCAACCTACGAGCAGTACTTC
14,TRBJ2-5,-,TRBV7-2,TRBD2,CASSFGTTQETQYF,TGTGCCAGCAGCTTCGGGACTACTCAAGAGACCCAGTACTTC
15,TRBJ2-7,-,TRBV5-1,-,CASSPGGTGMHEQYF,TGCGCCAGCAGCCCGGGGGGGACAGGGATGCACGAGCAGTACTTC
14,TRBJ1-4,-,TRBV25-1,TRBD1,CASSTTGRNEKLFF,TGTGCCAGCAGTACGACAGGGAGAAATGAAAAACTGTTTTTT
17,TRBJ1-4,-,TRBV27,TRBD1,CASRRTGATATNEKLFF,TGTGCCAGCAGGCGGACAGGGGCCACTGCAACTAATGAAAAACTGTTTTTT
15,TRBJ2-5,-,TRBV7-2,-,CASSLGPTAIETQYF,TGTGCCAGCAGCTTAGGCCCGACAGCAATAGAGACCCAGTACTTC
12,TRBJ2-3,-,TRBV6-1,-,CASKRFTDTQYF,TGTGCCAGCAAGAGATTCACAGATACGCAGTATTTT
15,TRBJ1-4,-,TRBV5-1,TRBD1,CASSPGQGASEKLFF,TGCGCCAGCAGCCCAGGACAGGGGGCGTCTGAAAAACTGTTTTTT
17,TRBJ1-1,-,TRBV30,-,CAWRPTGAGTLNTEAFF,TGTGCCTGGAGACCGACCGGGGCGGGAACATTGAACACTGAAGCTTTCTTT
16,TRBJ2-3,-,TRBV7-9,-,CASSPGTASSTDTQYF,TGTGCCAGCAGCCCGGGGACTGCCTCTAGCACAGATACGCAGTATTTT
16,TRBJ1-1,-,TRBV5-4,TRBD1,CASSKGQGIMNTEAFF,TGTGCCAGCAGCAAGGGACAGGGGATAATGAACACTGAAGCTTTCTTT
18,TRBJ2-1,-,TRBV18,-,CASSPPGELVGTYNEQFF,TGTGCCAGCTCACCACCGGGTGAACTAGTGGGTACCTACAATGAGCAGTTCTTC
16,TRBJ2-5,-,TRBV7-8,TRBD2,CASSLGGLAGQETQYF,TGTGCCAGCAGCTTAGGGGGACTAGCGGGGCAAGAGACCCAGTACTTC
13,TRBJ1-5,-,TRBV11-2,-,CASSLISNQPQHF,TGTGCCAGCAGCTTAATCAGCAATCAGCCCCAGCATTTT
15,TRBJ1-3,-,TRBV29-1,-,CSVESGADSGNTIYF,TGCAGCGTTGAATCGGGGGCTGATTCTGGAAACACCATATATTTT
16,TRBJ1-5,-,TRBV19,-,CASSIHGGPSNQPQHF,TGTGCCAGTAGTATTCACGGGGGGCCGAGCAATCAGCCCCAGCATTTT
16,TRBJ2-3,-,TRBV29-1,TRBD2,CSVVAGGQYSTDTQYF,TGCAGCGTTGTAGCGGGAGGGCAATATAGCACAGATACGCAGTATTTT
12,TRBJ2-7,-,TRBV18,-,CASSTDGYEQYF,TGTGCCAGCTCAACGGACGGCTACGAGCAGTACTTC
14,TRBJ1-5,-,TRBV6-6,-,CASGSFGSNQPQHF,TGTGCCAGCGGCTCATTTGGTTCCAATCAGCCCCAGCATTTT
14,TRBJ2-7,-,TRBV30,-,CAWSVGGNSYEQYF,TGTGCCTGGAGTGTAGGCGGAAACTCCTACGAGCAGTACTTC
15,TRBJ2-2,-,TRBV10-3,-,CAITAEGANTGELFF,TGTGCCATCACTGCCGAGGGGGCGAACACCGGGGAGCTGTTTTTT
14,TRBJ1-1,-,TRBV7-2,TRBD1,CASSRQTGGTEAFF,TGTGCCAGCAGCCGACAGACAGGGGGCACTGAAGCTTTCTTT
13,TRBJ2-2,-,TRBV28,-,CASSLPNTGELFF,TGTGCCAGCAGTTTACCGAACACCGGGGAGCTGTTTTTT
13,TRBJ2-7,-,TRBV2,-,CASSEPSRNEQYF,TGTGCCAGCAGTGAACCTTCGCGGAACGAGCAGTACTTC
18,TRBJ2-5,once,TRBV5-1,TRBD2,CASSLGYWVAGQQETQYF,TGCGCCAGCAGCTTGGGGTACTGGGTAGCGGGACAACAAGAGACCCAGTACTTC
13,TRBJ2-7,-,TRBV5-1,-,CASSFRIGGEQYF,TGCGCCAGCAGCTTCCGAATCGGGGGCGAGCAGTACTTC
13,TRBJ1-3,-,TRBV19,-,CASSQSSGNTIYF,TGTGCCAGCAGCCAGTCCTCTGGAAACACCATATATTTT
14,TRBJ2-7,-,TRBV2,TRBD1,CASGTQGVVYEQYF,TGTGCCAGCGGTACACAGGGGGTGGTTTACGAGCAGTACTTC
15,TRBJ1-1,-,TRBV5-1,TRBD1,CASSPRQGRHTEAFF,TGCGCCAGCAGCCCACGACAGGGGAGACACACTGAAGCTTTCTTT
13,TRBJ2-7,-,TRBV7-9,-,CASSPRNTDEQYF,TGTGCCAGCAGCCCTCGAAATACAGACGAGCAGTACTTC
15,TRBJ2-5,-,TRBV18,-,CASSPMGGSQETQYF,TGTGCCAGCTCACCAATGGGCGGGTCGCAAGAGACCCAGTACTTC
15,TRBJ2-3,-,TRBV19,TRBD2,CASSFTAGETDTQYF,TGTGCCAGTAGTTTTACAGCGGGGGAGACAGATACGCAGTATTTT
17,TRBJ1-1,-,TRBV19,TRBD1,CASSVGDRVSLNTEAFF,TGTGCCAGTAGTGTGGGGGACAGAGTGAGTTTGAACACTGAAGCTTTCTTT
14,TRBJ2-2,-,TRBV28,TRBD1,CASTKRGGGRELFF,TGTGCCAGCACTAAGAGAGGGGGCGGGCGGGAGCTGTTTTTT
13,TRBJ1-1,-,TRBV6-1,-,CASSRVVNTEAFF,TGTGCCAGCAGCCGGGTGGTGAACACTGAAGCTTTCTTT
13,TRBJ2-7,-,TRBV30,-,CAWRQTARYEQYF,TGTGCCTGGAGACAAACAGCGAGGTACGAGCAGTACTTC
15,TRBJ2-1,once,TRBV7-2,-,CASSLAFSAYNEQFF,TGTGCCAGCAGCTTAGCATTTTCCGCGTACAATGAGCAGTTCTTC
16,TRBJ1-3,-,TRBV7-9,-,CASSLAAADSGNTIYF,TGTGCCAGCAGCTTAGCGGCGGCGGACTCTGGAAACACCATATATTTT
14,TRBJ2-7,-,TRBV27,TRBD1,CASSIGTGWYEQYF,TGTGCCAGCAGTATCGGGACAGGGTGGTACGAGCAGTACTTC
14,TRBJ2-7,-,TRBV28,TRBD1,CASTLDRSSYEQYF,TGTGCCAGCACCCTGGACAGGTCCTCCTACGAGCAGTACTTC
12,TRBJ1-2,-,TRBV30,-,CAWSAGGDGYTF,TGTGCCTGGTCGGCTGGTGGAGATGGCTACACCTTC
16,TRBJ2-7,-,TRBV19,-,CASSLYFSRPSYEQYF,TGTGCCAGTAGTCTTTACTTCTCCCGGCCGTCCTACGAGCAGTACTTC
15,TRBJ2-7,-,TRBV5-4,-,CASSWTGRESSEQYF,TGTGCCAGCAGCTGGACGGGGCGGGAAAGCAGCGAGCAGTACTTC